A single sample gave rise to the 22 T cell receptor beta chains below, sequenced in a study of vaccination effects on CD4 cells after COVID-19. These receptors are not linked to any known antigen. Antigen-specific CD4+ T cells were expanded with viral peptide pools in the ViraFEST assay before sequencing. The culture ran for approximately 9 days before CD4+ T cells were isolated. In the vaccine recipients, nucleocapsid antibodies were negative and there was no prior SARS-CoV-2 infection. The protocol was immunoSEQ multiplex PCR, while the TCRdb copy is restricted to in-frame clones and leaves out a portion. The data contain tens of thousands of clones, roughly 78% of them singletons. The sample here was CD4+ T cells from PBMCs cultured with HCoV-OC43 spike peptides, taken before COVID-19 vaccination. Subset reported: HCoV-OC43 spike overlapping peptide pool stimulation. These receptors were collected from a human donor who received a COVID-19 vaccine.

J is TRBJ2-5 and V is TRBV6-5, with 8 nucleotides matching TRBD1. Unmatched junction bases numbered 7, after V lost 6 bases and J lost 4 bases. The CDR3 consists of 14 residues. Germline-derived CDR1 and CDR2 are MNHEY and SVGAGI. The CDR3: CASRRTGRGETQYF. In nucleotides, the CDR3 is TGTGCCAGCAGACGGACAGGGCGAGGAGAGACCCAGTACTTC.

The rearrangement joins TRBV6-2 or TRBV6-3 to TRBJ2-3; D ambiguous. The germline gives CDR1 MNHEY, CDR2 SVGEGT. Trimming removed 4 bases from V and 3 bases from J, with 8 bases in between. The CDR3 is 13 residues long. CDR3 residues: CASSSLITDTQYF. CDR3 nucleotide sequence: TGTGCCAGCAGTTCGCTTATTACAGATACGCAGTATTTT.

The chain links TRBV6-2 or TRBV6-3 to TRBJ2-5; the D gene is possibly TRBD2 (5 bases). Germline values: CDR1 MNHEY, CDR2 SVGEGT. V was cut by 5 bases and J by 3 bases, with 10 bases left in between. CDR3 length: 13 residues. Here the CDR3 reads CASSQTREETQYF. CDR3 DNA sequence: TGTGCCAGCAGTCAAACTAGAGAAGAGACCCAGTACTTC.

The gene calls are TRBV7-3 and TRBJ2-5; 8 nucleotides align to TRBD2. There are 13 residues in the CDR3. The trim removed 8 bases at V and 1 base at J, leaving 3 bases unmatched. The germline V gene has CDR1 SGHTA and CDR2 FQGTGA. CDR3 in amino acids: CASASGGQETQYF. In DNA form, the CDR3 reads TGTGCCAGCGCCAGCGGGGGCCAAGAGACCCAGTACTTC.

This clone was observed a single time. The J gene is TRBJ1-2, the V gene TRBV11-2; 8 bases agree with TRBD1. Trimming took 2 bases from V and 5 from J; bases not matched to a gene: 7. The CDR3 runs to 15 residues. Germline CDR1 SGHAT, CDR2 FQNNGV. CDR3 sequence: CASSLSTGAEYGYTF. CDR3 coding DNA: TGTGCCAGCAGCTTATCGACAGGGGCAGAGTATGGCTACACCTTC.

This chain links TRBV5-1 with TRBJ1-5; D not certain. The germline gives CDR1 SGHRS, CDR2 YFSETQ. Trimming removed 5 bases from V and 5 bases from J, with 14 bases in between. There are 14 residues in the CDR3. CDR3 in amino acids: CASREGLSYQPQHF. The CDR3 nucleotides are TGCGCCAGCAGGGAAGGACTGTCATATCAGCCCCAGCATTTT.

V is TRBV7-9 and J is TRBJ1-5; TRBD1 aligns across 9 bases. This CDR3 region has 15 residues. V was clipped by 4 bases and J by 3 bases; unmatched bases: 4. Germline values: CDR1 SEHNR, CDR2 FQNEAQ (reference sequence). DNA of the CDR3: TGTGCCAGCAGCTCTGGGACAGGGTCCAATCAGCCCCAGCATTTT. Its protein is CASSSGTGSNQPQHF. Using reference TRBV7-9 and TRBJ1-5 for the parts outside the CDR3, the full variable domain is DTGVSQNPRHKITKRGQNVTFRCDPISEHNRLYWYRQTLGQGPEFLTYFQNEAQLEKSRLLSDRFSAERPKGSFSTLEIQRTEQGDSAMYLCASSSGTGSNQPQHFGDGTRLSIL.

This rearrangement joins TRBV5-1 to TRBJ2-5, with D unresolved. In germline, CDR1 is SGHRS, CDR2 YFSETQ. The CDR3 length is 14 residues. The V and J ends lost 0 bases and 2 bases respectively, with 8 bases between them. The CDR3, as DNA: TGCGCCAGCAGCTTGGGGCTAGAGCAAGAGACCCAGTACTTC. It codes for CASSLGLEQETQYF.

The CDR3 coding sequence is TGTGCCACCAGTGATTTGCCGGGACTAGCGGGGGGCACAGATACGCAGTATTTT. Protein: CATSDLPGLAGGTDTQYF. V and J are TRBV24-1 and TRBJ2-3; TRBD2 agrees at 14 bases. The CDR3 extends over 18 amino acids. Germline CDR1 and CDR2: KGHDR and SFDVKD. Trimming removed 0 bases from V and 1 base from J; junction bases left unmatched: 2.

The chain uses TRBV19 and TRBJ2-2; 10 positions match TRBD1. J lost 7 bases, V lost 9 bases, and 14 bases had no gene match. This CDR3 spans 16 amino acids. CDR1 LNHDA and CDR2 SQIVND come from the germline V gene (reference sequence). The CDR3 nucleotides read TGTGCCAGCCCGGGACAGGGGCAAGTACAGGACGGGGAGCTGTTTTTT. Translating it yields CASPGQGQVQDGELFF.

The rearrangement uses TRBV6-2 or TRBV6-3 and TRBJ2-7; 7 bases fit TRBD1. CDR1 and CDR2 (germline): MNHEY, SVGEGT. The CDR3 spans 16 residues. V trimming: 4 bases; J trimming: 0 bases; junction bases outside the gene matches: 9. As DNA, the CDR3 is TGTGCCAGCAGTTCTGGGGGACAGCCATTCTCCTACGAGCAGTACGTC. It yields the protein CASSSGGQPFSYEQYV.

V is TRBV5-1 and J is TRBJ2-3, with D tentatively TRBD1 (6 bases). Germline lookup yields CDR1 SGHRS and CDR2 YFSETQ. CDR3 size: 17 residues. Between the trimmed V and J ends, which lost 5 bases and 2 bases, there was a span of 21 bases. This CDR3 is CASSLKTGWINTDTQYF. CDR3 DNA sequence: TGCGCCAGCAGTCTAAAGACAGGCTGGATTAACACAGATACGCAGTATTTT.

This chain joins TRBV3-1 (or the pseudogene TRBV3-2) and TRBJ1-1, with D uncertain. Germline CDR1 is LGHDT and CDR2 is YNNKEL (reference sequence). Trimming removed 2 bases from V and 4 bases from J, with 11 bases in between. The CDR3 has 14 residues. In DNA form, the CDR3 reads TGTGCCAGCAGCCAACTGGAGTATGCCACTGAAGCTTTCTTT. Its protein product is CASSQLEYATEAFF.

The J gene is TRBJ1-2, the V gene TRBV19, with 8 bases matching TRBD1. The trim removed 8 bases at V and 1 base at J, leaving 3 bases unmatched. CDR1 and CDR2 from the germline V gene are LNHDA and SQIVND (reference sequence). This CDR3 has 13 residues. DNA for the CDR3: TGTGCCAGTCGACAGGGGAATAACTATGGCTACACCTTC. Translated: CASRQGNNYGYTF.

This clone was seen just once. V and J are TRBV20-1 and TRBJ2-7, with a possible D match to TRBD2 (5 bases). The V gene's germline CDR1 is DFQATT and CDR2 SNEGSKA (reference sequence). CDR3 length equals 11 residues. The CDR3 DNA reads TGCAGACTGAACGGGGACTACGAGCAGTACGTC. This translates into CRLNGDYEQYV.

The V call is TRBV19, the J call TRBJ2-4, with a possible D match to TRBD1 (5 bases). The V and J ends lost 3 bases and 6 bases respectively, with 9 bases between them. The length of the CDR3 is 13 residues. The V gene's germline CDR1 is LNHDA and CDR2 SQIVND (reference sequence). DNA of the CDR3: TGTGCCAGTAGTATGACAGCCGGAAACATTCAGTACTTC. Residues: CASSMTAGNIQYF.

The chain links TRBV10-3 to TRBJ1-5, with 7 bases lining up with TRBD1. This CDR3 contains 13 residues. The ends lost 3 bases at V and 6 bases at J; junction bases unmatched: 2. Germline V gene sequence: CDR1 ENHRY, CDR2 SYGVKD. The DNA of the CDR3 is TGTGCCATCAGTGACAGGGGGGGTCAGCCCCAGCATTTT. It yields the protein CAISDRGGQPQHF.

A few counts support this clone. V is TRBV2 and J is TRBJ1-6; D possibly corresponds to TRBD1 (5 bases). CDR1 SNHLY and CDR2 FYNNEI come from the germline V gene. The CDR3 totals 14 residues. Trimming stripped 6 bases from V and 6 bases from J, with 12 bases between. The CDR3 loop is CASRFYRTNSPLHF. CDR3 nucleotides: TGTGCCAGCAGATTCTACAGGACTAATTCACCCCTCCACTTT.

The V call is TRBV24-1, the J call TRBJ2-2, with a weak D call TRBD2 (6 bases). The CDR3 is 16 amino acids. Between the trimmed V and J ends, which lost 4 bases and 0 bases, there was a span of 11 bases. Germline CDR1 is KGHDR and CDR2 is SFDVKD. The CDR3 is CATSEWTTANTGELFF. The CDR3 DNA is TGTGCCACCAGTGAATGGACTACGGCGAACACCGGGGAGCTGTTTTTT.

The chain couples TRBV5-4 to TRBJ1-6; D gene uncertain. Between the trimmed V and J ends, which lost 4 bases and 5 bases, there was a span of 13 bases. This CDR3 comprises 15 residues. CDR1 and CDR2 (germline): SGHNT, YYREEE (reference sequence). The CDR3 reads CASSPTSIDNSPLHF. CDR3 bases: TGTGCCAGCAGCCCTACTTCGATAGATAATTCACCCCTCCACTTT.

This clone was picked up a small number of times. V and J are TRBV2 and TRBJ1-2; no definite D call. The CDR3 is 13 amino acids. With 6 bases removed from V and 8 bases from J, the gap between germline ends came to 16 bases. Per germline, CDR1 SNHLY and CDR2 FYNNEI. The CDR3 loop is CASRPWGREGYTF. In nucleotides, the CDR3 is TGTGCCAGCAGGCCTTGGGGAAGAGAGGGCTACACCTTC. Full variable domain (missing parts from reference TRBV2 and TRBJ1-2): EPEVTQTPSHQVTQMGQEVILRCVPISNHLYFYWYRQILGQKVEFLVSFYNNEISEKSEIFDDQFSVERPDGSNFTLKIRSTKLEDSAMYFCASRPWGREGYTFGSGTRLTVV.

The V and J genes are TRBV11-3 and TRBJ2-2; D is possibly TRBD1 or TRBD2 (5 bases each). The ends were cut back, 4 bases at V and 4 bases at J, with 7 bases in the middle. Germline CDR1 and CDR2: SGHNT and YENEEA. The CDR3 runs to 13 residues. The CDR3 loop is CASSSGTTGELFF. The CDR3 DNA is TGTGCCAGCAGCTCAGGGACCACCGGGGAGCTGTTTTTT.